These 4 T cell receptor beta chains share one sample of origin, sequenced in a study of blood T cell repertoires in COVID-19 (TCRdb year 2020). The library was generated by the immunoSEQ multiplex PCR assay. Not all clones reach the TCRdb copy of this immuneACCESS table, which keeps in-frame sequences only. Checked studies attribute under half of the gap to unresolved V genes and leave the rest unexplained. The sample profile shows approximately 99,000 clones; 60% to 85% of them were found once. Around 18% of the sample rests with the top ten. Sequenced input: peripheral blood. Every receptor here comes from an elderly woman with active or convalescent COVID-19.

This clone is a singleton in its sample. The J gene is TRBJ2-7, the V gene TRBV21-1; the table gives TRBD1 as D, unverified against the DNA. TRBV21-1 is labeled a pseudogene. CDR3 length equals 19 residues. The DNA for the CDR3 is TGTGCCAGCAGCTCCCTCTTGTCGGGACAGGGGACGTCCCTAGACGAGCAGTACTTC. It codes for CASSSLLSGQGTSLDEQYF.

This rearrangement joins TRBV29-1 to TRBJ2-7; 9 bases align to TRBD1. After removal of 5 bases from V and 1 base from J, the junction contained 9 bases not matched to a gene. CDR3 size: 15 residues. The germline CDR1 and CDR2 sequences are SQVTM and ANQGSEA. The CDR3 reads CSVSKGQGTSYEQYF. In DNA, the CDR3 is TGCAGCGTTAGCAAGGGACAGGGCACTTCCTACGAGCAGTACTTC.

The genes are TRBV27 and TRBJ1-2; 10 bases line up with TRBD1. This CDR3 region has 14 residues. Germline loops: CDR1 MNHEY, CDR2 SMNVEV (reference sequence). Trimming took 5 bases from V and 6 from J; bases not matched to a gene: 6. CDR3 nucleotides: TGTGCCAGCAGTCCCCGGACAGGGGGGCATGGCTACACCTTC. Its protein product is CASSPRTGGHGYTF.

The chain carries TRBV3-1 (or the pseudogene TRBV3-2) and TRBJ1-6; no firm D call. Germline V gives CDR1 LGHDT, CDR2 YNNKEL (reference sequence). The ends were cut back, 0 bases at V and 7 bases at J, with 13 bases in the middle. The length of the CDR3 is 16 residues. CDR3 protein: CASSQDPGWQNSPLHF. CDR3 DNA: TGTGCCAGCAGCCAAGATCCGGGATGGCAGAATTCACCCCTCCACTTT.